This T cell receptor (beta chain) was found in a study of OX40 agonist ivuxolimab in advanced cancers. A single count supports this clone. TCRdb's table, derived via immunoSEQ multiplex PCR, lists solely in-frame clones and lacks some. This repertoire shows tens of thousands of clones, 87% found once; its top ten account for 1.3%. This CDR3 contains 15 residues. Unmatched junction bases numbered 1, after V lost 4 bases and J lost 0 bases. From germline, CDR1 is SGHRS and CDR2 YFSETQ. The rearrangement links TRBV5-1 to TRBJ2-6; 7 nucleotides align to TRBD1. Specimen: CD4+ or CD8+ T cells sorted from blood, collected in a trial of the OX40 agonist ivuxolimab. This TCR derives from an adult with an advanced solid tumor such as melanoma, head and neck, liver or kidney cancer. The chain's CDR3 is CASSRQGSGANVLTF. The CDR3 nucleotides read TGCGCCAGCAGCCGACAGGGCTCTGGGGCCAACGTCCTGACTTTC.